The sequence of this T cell receptor beta chain was determined in a study of cytomegalovirus exposure and HLA in healthy donors. Trimming cost V 5 bases and J 0 bases, with 8 bases left between them. The CDR3 covers 14 residues. CDR1 is SEHNR and CDR2 is FQNEAQ in the germline V gene (reference sequence). This clone occurred a few times. Its antigen remains unidentified. Study results and caveats: A later analysis found most CMV-associated TCR beta chains apparently HLA-restricted. In a later analysis, at a false discovery rate of 0.05, fewer than 20,000 TCR beta sequences were associated with HLA alleles.

The PCR made use of 60 Vbeta and 13 Jbeta primers. Only in-frame clones appear in the TCRdb table, and some are missing; sequencing was by immunoSEQ multiplex PCR. The sample includes under 150,000 clones, approximately 80% of them seen just once. The sequence derives from a girl aged 2-9 years in good health and CMV-seronegative. Sequencing used PBMCs. V is TRBV7-9 and J is TRBJ1-3; D is unresolved. CDR3: CASSPTASGNTIYF. CDR3 in DNA: TGTGCCAGCAGCCCCACAGCCTCTGGAAACACCATATATTTT. Full variable domain (outside the CDR3, taken from reference TRBV7-9 and TRBJ1-3): DTGVSQNPRHKITKRGQNVTFRCDPISEHNRLYWYRQTLGQGPEFLTYFQNEAQLEKSRLLSDRFSAERPKGSFSTLEIQRTEQGDSAMYLCASSPTASGNTIYFGEGSWLTVV.